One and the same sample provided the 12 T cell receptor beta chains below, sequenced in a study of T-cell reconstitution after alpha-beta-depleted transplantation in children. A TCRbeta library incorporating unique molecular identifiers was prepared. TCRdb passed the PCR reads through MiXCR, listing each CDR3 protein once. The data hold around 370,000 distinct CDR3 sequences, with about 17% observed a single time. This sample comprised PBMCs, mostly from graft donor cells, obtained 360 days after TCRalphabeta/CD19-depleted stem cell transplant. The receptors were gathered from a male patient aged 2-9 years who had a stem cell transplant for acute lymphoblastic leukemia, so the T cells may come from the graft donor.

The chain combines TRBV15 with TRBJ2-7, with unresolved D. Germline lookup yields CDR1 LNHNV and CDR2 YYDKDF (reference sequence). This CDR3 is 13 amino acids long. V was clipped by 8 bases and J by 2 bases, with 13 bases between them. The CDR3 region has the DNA TGTGCCACCGGGCTTAAAGTGACCTACGAGCAGTACTTC. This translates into CATGLKVTYEQYF.

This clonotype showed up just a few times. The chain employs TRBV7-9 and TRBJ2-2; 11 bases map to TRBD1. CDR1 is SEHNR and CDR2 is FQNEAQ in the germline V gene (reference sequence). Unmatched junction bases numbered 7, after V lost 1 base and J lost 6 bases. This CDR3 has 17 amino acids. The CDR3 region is CASSLVAGQGASGELFF. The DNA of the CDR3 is TGTGCCAGCAGCTTAGTAGCCGGACAGGGGGCATCCGGGGAGCTGTTTTTT.

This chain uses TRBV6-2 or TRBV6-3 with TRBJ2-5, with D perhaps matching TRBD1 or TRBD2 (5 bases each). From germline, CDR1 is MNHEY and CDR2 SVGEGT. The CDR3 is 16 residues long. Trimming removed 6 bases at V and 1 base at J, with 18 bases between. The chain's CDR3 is CASRGDTLSAQETQYF. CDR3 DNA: TGTGCCAGCAGAGGGGATACGCTTAGCGCCCAAGAGACCCAGTACTTC.

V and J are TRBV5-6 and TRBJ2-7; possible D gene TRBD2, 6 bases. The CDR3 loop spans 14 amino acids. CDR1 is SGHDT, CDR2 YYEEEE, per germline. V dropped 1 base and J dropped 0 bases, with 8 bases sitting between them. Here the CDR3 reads CASSLSRGSYEQYF. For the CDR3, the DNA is TGTGCCAGCAGCTTGTCGCGGGGCTCCTACGAGCAGTACTTC.

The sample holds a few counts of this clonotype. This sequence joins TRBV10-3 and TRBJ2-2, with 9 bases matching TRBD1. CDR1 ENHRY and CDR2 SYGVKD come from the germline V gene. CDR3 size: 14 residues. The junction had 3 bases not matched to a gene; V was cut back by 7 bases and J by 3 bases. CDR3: CAITGTGYTGELFF. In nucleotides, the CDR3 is TGTGCCATCACCGGGACAGGGTACACCGGGGAGCTGTTTTTT.

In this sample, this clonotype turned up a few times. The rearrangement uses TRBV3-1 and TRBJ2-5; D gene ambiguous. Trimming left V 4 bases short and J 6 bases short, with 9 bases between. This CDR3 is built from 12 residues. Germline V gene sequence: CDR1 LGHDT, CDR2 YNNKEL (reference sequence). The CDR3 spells CASSLSDQTQYF. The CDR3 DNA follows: TGTGCCAGCAGCCTCTCCGATCAGACCCAGTACTTC.

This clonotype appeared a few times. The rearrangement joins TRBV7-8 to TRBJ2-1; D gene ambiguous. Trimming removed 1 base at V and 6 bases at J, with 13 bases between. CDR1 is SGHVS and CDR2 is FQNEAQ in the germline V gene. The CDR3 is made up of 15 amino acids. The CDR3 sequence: CASSLEALAFNEQFF. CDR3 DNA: TGTGCCAGCAGCTTAGAGGCCTTAGCCTTCAATGAGCAGTTCTTC.

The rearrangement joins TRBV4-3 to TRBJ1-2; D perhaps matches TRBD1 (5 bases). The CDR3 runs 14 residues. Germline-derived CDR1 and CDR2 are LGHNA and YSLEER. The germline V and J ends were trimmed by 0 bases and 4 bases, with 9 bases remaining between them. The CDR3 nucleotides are TGCGCCAGCAGCCAAGAGGGCAGGGCCTATGGCTACACCTTC. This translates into CASSQEGRAYGYTF.

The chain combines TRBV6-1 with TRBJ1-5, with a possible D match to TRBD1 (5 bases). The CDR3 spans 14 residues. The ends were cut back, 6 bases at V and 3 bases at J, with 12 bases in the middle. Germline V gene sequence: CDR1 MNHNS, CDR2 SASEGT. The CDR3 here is CASRQAGTNQPQHF. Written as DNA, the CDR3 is TGTGCCAGCAGGCAAGCAGGGACCAATCAGCCCCAGCATTTT.

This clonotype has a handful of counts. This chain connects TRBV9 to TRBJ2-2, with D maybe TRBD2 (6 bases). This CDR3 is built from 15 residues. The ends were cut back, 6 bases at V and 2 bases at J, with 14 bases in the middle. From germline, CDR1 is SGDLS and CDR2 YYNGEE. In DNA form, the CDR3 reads TGTGCCAGCACCCCAACTAGCCCAAACACCGGGGAGCTGTTTTTT. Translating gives CASTPTSPNTGELFF.

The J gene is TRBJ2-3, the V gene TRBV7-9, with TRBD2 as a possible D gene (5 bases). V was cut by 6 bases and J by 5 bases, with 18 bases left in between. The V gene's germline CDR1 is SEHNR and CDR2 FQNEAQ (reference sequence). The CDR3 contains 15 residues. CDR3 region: CASSRDGRAGDTQYF. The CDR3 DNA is TGTGCCAGCAGTCGGGATGGACGGGCGGGAGATACGCAGTATTTT.

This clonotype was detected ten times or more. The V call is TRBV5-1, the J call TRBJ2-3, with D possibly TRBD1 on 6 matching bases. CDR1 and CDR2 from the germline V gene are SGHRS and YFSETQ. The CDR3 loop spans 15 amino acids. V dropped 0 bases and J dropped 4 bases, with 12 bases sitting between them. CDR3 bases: TGCGCCAGCAGCTTGGAGATACAGGGATCAGATACGCAGTATTTT. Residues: CASSLEIQGSDTQYF.